The 22 T cell receptor beta chains presented below share a single source sample, sequenced in a study of cytomegalovirus exposure and HLA in healthy donors. Primers for the PCR totalled 60 Vbeta and 13 Jbeta. Using immunoSEQ multiplex PCR, the repertoire was profiled, and TCRdb retains in-frame clones only, with some absent. The table has under 95,000 clones, roughly 77% seen once; the top ten hold 2% to 2.5%. Sequencing input: PBMCs. The receptor set was obtained from a man aged 35 to 55 in good health and CMV-seronegative.

The gene calls are TRBV30 and TRBJ2-5; tentative D call: TRBD2 (7 bases). With the DNA end fitting TRBJ2-7 better, the J assignment may be wrong. Germline assignment: CDR1 GTSNPN and CDR2 SVGIG (reference sequence). The CDR3 is made up of 14 amino acids. CDR3 protein: CAWSYRDYSYEQYF. CDR3 nucleotides: TGTGCCTGGAGTTACAGGGACTACTCCTACGAGCAGTACTTC.

The V call is TRBV6-5, the J call TRBJ1-5; TRBD1 matches at 7 bases. J gave up 1 base and V 6 bases, and 6 bases lay outside the gene matches. Looked up from germline, CDR1 is MNHEY and CDR2 is SVGAGI. The CDR3 totals 15 residues. The CDR3 DNA follows: TGTGCCAGCAGCCCGGACAGGAGCAGCAATCAGCCCCAGCATTTT. It specifies CASSPDRSSNQPQHF.

V is TRBV28 and J is TRBJ1-4, with 10 bases aligning to TRBD1. V trimming: 2 bases; J trimming: 8 bases; junction bases outside the gene matches: 5. There are 15 residues in the CDR3. Germline CDR1 MDHEN, CDR2 SYDVKM. In DNA form, the CDR3 reads TGTGCCAGCAGTTTACGGACAGGGGGAGGCGAAAAACTGTTTTTT. This codes for CASSLRTGGGEKLFF.

The rearrangement links TRBV25-1 to TRBJ1-2; D possibly corresponds to TRBD1 (6 bases). The CDR3 is 14 residues long. Between the trimmed V and J ends, which lost 4 bases and 1 base, there was a span of 10 bases. The germline CDR1 and CDR2 sequences are MGHDK and SYGVNS. The CDR3: CASSVKGVNYGYTF. For the CDR3, the DNA is TGTGCCAGCAGTGTCAAGGGGGTTAACTATGGCTACACCTTC.

CDR3 nucleotide sequence: TGTGCCACCAGCATTCAGGGGCGACGGCGTAAACCTAATGAAAAACTGTTTTTT. Protein: CATSIQGRRRKPNEKLFF. The chain joins TRBV15 to TRBJ1-4; a weak D match, TRBD1 (6 bases). CDR1 and CDR2 (germline): LNHNV, YYDKDF (reference sequence). The V end was cut by 4 bases, the J end by 3 bases, with 21 bases between. This CDR3 is 18 amino acids long.

This clone came up a few times. The rearrangement uses TRBV6-6 and TRBJ2-3, with D possibly being TRBD1 (6 bases). This CDR3 is built from 16 residues. V lost 0 bases, J lost 3 bases, and 13 bases lay in between. Germline values: CDR1 MNHNY, CDR2 SVGAGI (reference sequence). CDR3 residues: CASSYSTRQVTDTQYF. The CDR3, as DNA: TGTGCCAGCAGTTACTCTACCCGACAGGTTACAGATACGCAGTATTTT.

This clone has only a few counts. This chain joins TRBV5-5 and TRBJ1-2; D possibly corresponds to TRBD1 (5 bases). V was clipped by 0 bases and J by 8 bases, with 20 bases between them. The germline V gene encodes CDR1 SGHKS and CDR2 YYEKEE (reference sequence). The CDR3 sequence is 16 residues long. The CDR3 region is CASSLEGRAPGLGYTF. The CDR3 DNA sequence: TGTGCCAGCAGCTTGGAGGGTCGTGCCCCAGGGTTGGGCTACACCTTC. The variable domain in full, completed from reference TRBV5-5 and TRBJ1-2, reads DAGVTQSPTHLIKTRGQQVTLRCSPISGHKSVSWYQQVLGQGPQFIFQYYEKEERGRGNFPDRFSARQFPNYSSELNVNALLLGDSALYLCASSLEGRAPGLGYTFGSGTRLTVV.

There are a few counts of this clone. The junction and the germline gene differ at one end; a read error may be behind it. V gene TRBV5-6 combines with J gene TRBJ2-1; 8 nucleotides line up with TRBD2. The CDR3 totals 15 residues. Germline CDR1 and CDR2: SGHDT and YYEEEE. CDR3 coding DNA: TGTGCCAGCAGCCAAGGACGGACTAGCCTAGGAGTTAGTCTCTTC. Its translation: CASSQGRTSLGVSLF. Together with reference TRBV5-6 and TRBJ2-1, the CDR3 gives the full variable domain: DAGVTQSPTHLIKTRGQQVTLRCSPKSGHDTVSWYQQALGQGPQFIFQYYEEEERQRGNFPDRFSGHQFPNYSSELNVNALLLGDSALYLCASSQGRTSLGVSLFGPGTRLTVL.

The chain is built from TRBV28 and TRBJ2-1; the match to TRBD1 covers 7 bases. CDR1 is MDHEN and CDR2 is SYDVKM in the germline V gene. This CDR3 contains 15 residues. The J segment lost 0 bases and the V segment lost 5 bases, leaving 4 bases of the junction unmatched. CDR3 nucleotide sequence: TGTGCCAGCAGTAGGGGGCATAACTCCTACAATGAGCAGTTCTTC. Translating gives CASSRGHNSYNEQFF.

This clone was seen just once. The rearrangement uses TRBV13 and TRBJ1-1; D gene uncertain. The CDR3 runs 16 residues. Germline CDR1 PRHDT, CDR2 FYEKMQ (reference sequence). V shed 1 base and J shed 1 base, with 13 bases lying between them. The CDR3 loop reads CASSLVFRQKNTEAFF. The CDR3 bases are TGTGCCAGCAGCTTAGTATTCAGGCAGAAGAACACTGAAGCTTTCTTT.

The DNA for the CDR3 is TGTGCCAGCAGTGCGATGACAGGGGAGATGAACACTGAAGCTTTCTTT. Its translation is CASSAMTGEMNTEAFF. V usage is TRBV28 and J usage is TRBJ1-1; 8 nucleotides match TRBD1. CDR1 and CDR2 (germline): MDHEN, SYDVKM. V shed 5 bases, J shed 0 bases, and the junction held 8 bases outside the gene matches. The CDR3 has 16 residues. The complete variable domain, with remaining parts taken from reference TRBV28 and TRBJ1-1, reads DVKVTQSSRYLVKRTGEKVFLECVQDMDHENMFWYRQDPGLGLRLIYFSYDVKMKEKGDIPEGYSVSREKKERFSLILESASTNQTSMYLCASSAMTGEMNTEAFFGQGTRLTVV.

This chain's CDR3 is CASSQVGGRETQYF. The CDR3 DNA sequence: TGCGCCAGCAGCCAAGTCGGGGGAAGGGAGACCCAGTACTTC. The chain employs TRBV4-1 and TRBJ2-5; D perhaps matches TRBD2 (6 bases). V shed 1 base and J shed 5 bases, with 11 bases lying between them. CDR3 length: 14 amino acids. Germline V gives CDR1 MGHRA, CDR2 YSYEKL.

The rearrangement uses TRBV5-6 and TRBJ1-1; D is ambiguous. Per germline, CDR1 SGHDT and CDR2 YYEEEE. V dropped 4 bases and J dropped 1 base, with 8 bases sitting between them. The CDR3 contains 13 residues. CDR3: CASSPRWNTEAFF. The CDR3 DNA follows: TGTGCCAGCAGCCCTCGTTGGAACACTGAAGCTTTCTTT.

Only one count was recorded for this clone. The chain uses TRBV7-6 and TRBJ1-2; no clear D. The CDR3 spans 15 residues. CDR1 is SGHVS and CDR2 is FNYEAQ in the germline V gene. Trimming cost V 1 base and J 4 bases, with 13 bases left between them. CDR3 amino acids: CASSLGADSFYGYTF. The CDR3 coding sequence is TGTGCCAGCAGCTTAGGTGCAGATTCTTTCTATGGCTACACCTTC.

The rearrangement joins TRBV29-1 to TRBJ1-3; 8 bases align to TRBD1. The CDR3 spans 12 residues. V lost 7 bases, J lost 6 bases, and 5 bases stayed unmatched. Germline V gene data show CDR1 as SQVTM and CDR2 as ANQGSEA. The CDR3 loop is CSARTGQNTIYF. The CDR3 DNA reads as TGCAGCGCCCGGACAGGGCAAAACACCATATATTTT.

This chain links TRBV4-2 with TRBJ2-7; TRBD2 is a possible D gene (5 bases). From germline, CDR1 is LGHNA and CDR2 YNFKEQ. V was cut by 2 bases and J by 0 bases, with 17 bases left in between. The length of the CDR3 is 17 residues. The CDR3 bases are TGTGCCAGCAGCCAACTCCAAGGTAGAGGGATCTCCTACGAGCAGTACTTC. Encoded protein: CASSQLQGRGISYEQYF.

V is TRBV10-3 and J is TRBJ2-1, with 7 bases that match TRBD1. V dropped 2 bases and J dropped 5; count of bases not matched to a gene: 0. The CDR3 has 13 residues. Germline V lookup: CDR1 ENHRY, CDR2 SYGVKD. CDR3 in DNA: TGTGCCATCAGTGAGACAGGGGACAATGAGCAGTTCTTC. Its protein is CAISETGDNEQFF.

The chain employs TRBV7-2 and TRBJ2-3; TRBD2 might be the D (5 bases). Looked up from germline, CDR1 is SGHTA and CDR2 is FQGNSA. Trimming stripped 3 bases from V and 2 bases from J, with 12 bases between. CDR3 length: 15 amino acids. This CDR3 reads CASSLGQRITDTQYF. Written as DNA, the CDR3 is TGTGCCAGCAGCTTGGGTCAGCGGATCACAGATACGCAGTATTTT.

V gene TRBV7-9 combines with J gene TRBJ2-1; no clear D gene. The CDR3 contains 11 residues. V gave up 1 base and J gave up 7 bases, with 2 bases separating them. Germline V lookup: CDR1 SEHNR, CDR2 FQNEAQ (reference sequence). The CDR3 bases are TGTGCCAGCAGCTTAGTAAATGAGCAGTTCTTC. Amino acid sequence: CASSLVNEQFF.

The chain uses TRBV25-1 and TRBJ2-7; 10 nucleotides agree with TRBD1. Germline V gene lookup returns CDR1 MGHDK and CDR2 SYGVNS. V dropped 2 bases and J dropped 4; count of bases not matched to a gene: 5. This CDR3 region has 15 residues. The CDR3 sequence: CASSERRDRGYEQYF. The CDR3 DNA follows: TGTGCCAGCAGTGAACGCCGGGACAGGGGATACGAGCAGTACTTC.

The chain has TRBV27 and TRBJ2-7, with 7 bases that match TRBD1. Trimming cost V 3 bases and J 3 bases; bases outside gene matches: 5. Germline CDR1 is MNHEY and CDR2 is SMNVEV (reference sequence). CDR3 length equals 14 residues. The CDR3 protein is CASSFRGLNYEQYF. The CDR3 nucleotides read TGTGCCAGCAGTTTCAGGGGGTTGAACTACGAGCAGTACTTC.

The genes are TRBV2 and TRBJ2-1; TRBD2 matches at 9 bases. V was pared by 4 bases and J by 3 bases, with 13 bases of the junction left unmatched. CDR3 length equals 18 residues. Germline CDR1 reads SNHLY; CDR2 reads FYNNEI. In nucleotides, the CDR3 is TGTGCCAGCAGTGGGCCTAGCGGGACGATCGAGGACTACAATGAGCAGTTCTTC. Its protein product is CASSGPSGTIEDYNEQFF.